The sample holds a few counts of the clone carrying this TCR beta chain. Its antigen is unidentified. This specimen belongs to a study of T-cell memory formation after mild COVID-19. TCRdb fed the 5' RACE reads into MiXCR, producing one record per CDR3 protein. The sample holds about 450,000 distinct CDR3 sequences, 20% to 30% seen once. Findings of the study overall: CD4+ contracting clones were mainly CM and EM; CD8+ ones, EMRA. The finding that pre-infection memory included some responding clones suggested that cross-reactive memory joined.

The source of this sequence is an adult woman who had mild COVID-19 (a few samples of this study predate the infection). Cell type and time point are not known. The specimen was PBMCs or a T cell subset sorted from them (not recorded which).

The DNA of the CDR3 is TGCGCCACGAGACTAGCGGGGACGGATACGCAGTATTTT. Translation: CATRLAGTDTQYF. The V call is TRBV5-1, the J call TRBJ2-3; 11 bases map to TRBD2. The junction had 6 bases not matched to a gene; V was cut back by 9 bases and J by 6 bases. CDR1 and CDR2 (germline): SGHRS, YFSETQ. The CDR3 length is 13 residues. The full variable domain, completed using reference TRBV5-1 and TRBJ2-3, is KAGVTQTPRYLIKTRGQQVTLSCSPISGHRSVSWYQQTPGQGLQFLFEYFSETQRNKGNFPGRFSGRQFSNSRSEMNVSTLELGDSALYLCATRLAGTDTQYFGPGTRLTVL.